These 18 T cell receptor beta chains came from one sample sequenced in a study of identical twins. TCRdb reprocessed the 5' RACE reads via MiXCR and lists one record per CDR3 protein. The table lists a few hundred thousand distinct CDR3 sequences, 20% to 25% of them singletons. The data also belong to a second study, concerning T cells expressing NK-cell markers.

Sequenced input: CD4+ T cells sorted from blood. These receptors all come from a woman aged 18 to 35 in good health.

This clonotype showed up just a few times. The chain combines TRBV20-1 with TRBJ2-7; D uncertain. CDR1 DFQATT and CDR2 SNEGSKA come from the germline V gene (reference sequence). The ends were cut back, 5 bases at V and 1 base at J, with 6 bases in the middle. This CDR3 has 11 amino acids. The CDR3 bases are TGCAGTGCTGCCGGTTCCTACGAGCAGTACTTC. It specifies CSAAGSYEQYF.

J is TRBJ2-3 and V is TRBV7-2; the D call may be TRBD1 or TRBD2 (7 bases each). V was clipped by 2 bases and J by 5 bases, with 14 bases between them. From germline, CDR1 is SGHTA and CDR2 FQGNSA. The CDR3 contains 15 residues. CDR3 nucleotides: TGTGCCAGCAGCTTACGGGGGGACAGATTAGATACGCAGTATTTT. Amino acids: CASSLRGDRLDTQYF. The whole variable domain, remainder taken from reference TRBV7-2 and TRBJ2-3, is GAGVSQSPSNKVTEKGKDVELRCDPISGHTALYWYRQSLGQGLEFLIYFQGNSAPDKSGLPSDRFSAERTGGSVSTLTIQRTQQEDSAVYLCASSLRGDRLDTQYFGPGTRLTVL.

This clonotype turned up a few times. This chain joins TRBV5-1 and TRBJ2-2; TRBD2 matches at 14 bases. Unmatched junction bases numbered 6, after V lost 5 bases and J lost 9 bases. The CDR3 extends over 15 amino acids. Germline CDR1 SGHRS, CDR2 YFSETQ. The CDR3 DNA follows: TGCGCCAGCAGATCCGGGACTAGCGGGAGCTGGGAGCTGTTTTTT. Translated, it gives CASRSGTSGSWELFF.

The chain recombines TRBV15 with TRBJ2-3; D remains unclear. V shed 0 bases and J shed 4 bases, with 5 bases lying between them. Germline CDR1 LNHNV, CDR2 YYDKDF (reference sequence). This CDR3 contains 13 residues. In DNA, the CDR3 is TGTGCCACCAGCAGAGATAGGGCAGATACGCAGTATTTT. It is translated as CATSRDRADTQYF.

This clonotype was seen a few times. This rearrangement joins TRBV5-1 to TRBJ2-1, with D uncertain. The germline gives CDR1 SGHRS, CDR2 YFSETQ. This CDR3 has 12 amino acids. Trimming stripped 4 bases from V and 6 bases from J, with 8 bases between. Here the CDR3 reads CASSKNPNEQFF. The CDR3, as DNA: TGCGCCAGCAGCAAAAACCCCAATGAGCAGTTCTTC.

This chain connects TRBV5-1 to TRBJ1-2; D is uncertain. The CDR3 covers 14 residues. Germline V CDR1 and CDR2: SGHRS, YFSETQ. The V end lost 2 bases, the J end lost 2 bases, and 10 bases lay between the germline ends. CDR3 sequence: CASSLTSVNYGYTF. In DNA form, the CDR3 reads TGCGCCAGCAGCTTAACTTCAGTCAACTATGGCTACACCTTC. Full variable domain (outside the CDR3, taken from reference TRBV5-1 and TRBJ1-2): KAGVTQTPRYLIKTRGQQVTLSCSPISGHRSVSWYQQTPGQGLQFLFEYFSETQRNKGNFPGRFSGRQFSNSRSEMNVSTLELGDSALYLCASSLTSVNYGYTFGSGTRLTVV.

The gene calls are TRBV7-2 and TRBJ2-2, with D uncertain. Germline V gene lookup returns CDR1 SGHTA and CDR2 FQGNSA. The CDR3 spans 13 residues. V lost 1 base, J lost 9 bases, and 9 bases lay in between. CDR3 coding DNA: TGTGCCAGCAGCTTAGGGTTTACCAGGGAGCTGTTTTTT. Translation: CASSLGFTRELFF.

This clonotype came up a few times. This rearrangement joins TRBV6-4 to TRBJ2-1; 7 bases align to TRBD2. The CDR3 spans 15 residues. Germline V CDR1 and CDR2: MRHNA, SNTAGT. The V segment lost 1 base and the J segment 13 bases; nucleotides outside the gene matches: 13. In nucleotides, the CDR3 is TGTGCCAGCAGTGACTTCGCGGGAGCGCGTGGTGGCCAGTTCTTC. As protein: CASSDFAGARGGQFF.

This clonotype has ten or more counts. This chain joins TRBV29-1 and TRBJ2-1, with D perhaps matching TRBD1 (6 bases). Per the germline V gene, CDR1 is SQVTM and CDR2 is ANQGSEA. The CDR3 extends over 14 amino acids. V was cut by 6 bases and J by 2 bases, with 14 bases left in between. The CDR3: CSVLGGVTYNEQFF. The CDR3 DNA is TGCAGCGTGCTAGGGGGAGTTACCTACAATGAGCAGTTCTTC.

The chain employs TRBV6-6 and TRBJ1-1; D unresolved. V dropped 2 bases and J dropped 4 bases, with 8 bases sitting between them. Germline CDR1 and CDR2: MNHNY and SVGAGI (reference sequence). The CDR3 spans 13 residues. The CDR3, as DNA: TGTGCCAGCAGTTACGGGGAATCCACTGAAGCTTTCTTT. Protein product: CASSYGESTEAFF.

The chain recombines TRBV5-5 with TRBJ2-1; D might be TRBD1 (6 bases). The CDR3 covers 17 residues. V gave up 2 bases and J gave up 8 bases, with 23 bases separating them. Per the germline V gene, CDR1 is SGHKS and CDR2 is YYEKEE (reference sequence). CDR3 in amino acids: CASSFYYWHRDGDEQFF. DNA of the CDR3: TGTGCCAGCAGCTTTTATTATTGGCACAGGGACGGGGATGAGCAGTTCTTC.

The CDR3 is CASSRNTDRKKTQYF. Written as DNA, the CDR3 is TGTGCCAGCAGCCGAAATACTGACAGGAAAAAGACCCAGTACTTC. This chain connects TRBV14 to TRBJ2-5; D perhaps matches TRBD1 (6 bases). Deletions cut 4 bases from V and 6 bases from J, with 18 bases between. CDR1 is SGHDN, CDR2 FVKESK, per germline. The CDR3 length is 15 residues.

This clonotype occurred a few times. The gene calls are TRBV9 and TRBJ2-2; 7 bases match TRBD1. The CDR3 is 20 residues long. Germline trimming cut 8 bases from V and 1 base from J; bases unmatched to any gene: 23. From germline, CDR1 is SGDLS and CDR2 YYNGEE. CDR3 sequence: CARRNPVDRVRGLNTGELFF. The CDR3 nucleotides are TGTGCCAGAAGGAATCCGGTTGACAGGGTGCGCGGATTGAACACCGGGGAGCTGTTTTTT.

This clonotype was counted between two and nine times. V usage is TRBV9 and J usage is TRBJ1-6, with D uncertain. The CDR3 loop spans 12 amino acids. The V and J ends lost 0 bases and 9 bases respectively, with 4 bases between them. CDR1 is SGDLS and CDR2 is YYNGEE in the germline V gene. The CDR3 is CASSVEGSPLHF. DNA for the CDR3: TGTGCCAGCAGCGTAGAGGGTTCACCCCTCCACTTT.

The J gene is TRBJ2-1, the V gene TRBV20-1, with TRBD2 matching 8 bases. This CDR3 is built from 14 residues. Germline-derived CDR1 and CDR2 are DFQATT and SNEGSKA (reference sequence). The junction had 9 bases not matched to a gene; V was cut back by 3 bases and J by 8 bases. In nucleotides, the CDR3 is TGCAGTGCTAGCAGAGCGGGAGTGGGCTATGAGCAGTTCTTC. This sequence encodes CSASRAGVGYEQFF.

This clonotype was counted between two and nine times. The chain has TRBV5-6 and TRBJ2-2; TRBD2 matches 10 bases. Germline V lookup: CDR1 SGHDT, CDR2 YYEEEE. The CDR3 sequence is 15 residues long. The junction had 5 bases not matched to a gene; V was cut back by 4 bases and J by 5 bases. The CDR3 protein is CASSPTLAGTGELFF. The CDR3 coding sequence is TGTGCCAGCAGCCCGACACTAGCGGGGACCGGGGAGCTGTTTTTT.

CDR3 amino acids: CSARDSGGTGANVLTF. The CDR3 nucleotides read TGCAGTGCTAGAGATTCCGGTGGGACTGGGGCCAACGTCCTGACTTTC. The chain uses TRBV20-1 and TRBJ2-6; D call uncertain. Germline V gene sequence: CDR1 DFQATT, CDR2 SNEGSKA (reference sequence). The CDR3 sequence is 16 residues long. V lost 0 bases to trimming and J lost 2 bases, with 11 bases between them.

This clonotype has more than one count but fewer than ten. This chain links TRBV21-1 with TRBJ2-4; the table names TRBD2, a call not compared with the DNA. TRBV21-1 is flagged as a pseudogene. The CDR3 length is 24 residues. This CDR3 is CASSKRGLDTFGASEELAKNIQYF. DNA for the CDR3: TGTGCCAGCAGCAAGAGGGGGCTTGATACGTTTGGGGCTAGCGAGGAGCTAGCCAAAAACATTCAGTACTTC.